This TCR beta chain is from a study of T cell responses to AZD1222 COVID-19 vaccine. Study in general: Timing groups of about 4 and about 12 weeks for second doses were pooled. General study findings and limits: Targets within unmutated variant regions were reportedly found for nearly half of spike-specific TCRs. Clonal diversity may have been underestimated, and the donors were mostly white British, with more females than males. Dominant at 160-218 and 743-854, vaccine-associated CD4 TCRs also spanned spike.

Concerning this clone: Its matching antigen is unknown.

The germline gives CDR1 MNHEY, CDR2 SMNVEV (reference sequence). Trimming took 5 bases from V and 1 from J, leaving 15 bases between them. The CDR3 length is 16 residues. Generated by immunoSEQ multiplex PCR, the TCRdb table keeps only in-frame clones and is missing some. The table shows approximately 180,000 clones, with around 90% occurring only once. This chain connects TRBV27 to TRBJ2-1, with D possibly TRBD2 on 7 matching bases. The clonotype comes from an adult in good health. Material: peripheral blood, obtained on day 0 of AZD1222 vaccination. The CDR3 nucleotides read TGTGCCAGCAGTGACCTAGGGAGGGGGTCCTACAATGAGCAGTTCTTC. Translating it yields CASSDLGRGSYNEQFF.